This entry features one TCR beta chain sequence. Its antigen remains unidentified. No base quality values were provided; no much bigger clone lies one nucleotide off. The immunoSEQ Assay, a bias-controlled multiplex PCR, was used to amplify TCRbeta CDR3 regions from genomic DNA. The source study handled its data this way. Within the assay, amplification of reference gene primers was used to estimate how many nucleated cells each sample contained. Sequence reads were collapsed and filtered to measure the absolute abundance of every unique TCRbeta CDR3 rearrangement. For each sample, productive Simpson clonality was calculated as the square root of Simpson's diversity index across productive rearrangements. In TCRdb, the immuneACCESS table is reduced to in-frame sequences with V and J assigned. These tables do not hold every clone; where another copy was compared, an unresolved V gene accounts for under half, and the others remain unexplained. The V and J calls and the clone size are those of that table, but D and trimming were determined from the DNA. The sample includes 190,000 or so clones, with around 87% observed a single time. About 2.5% of the sample lies in the top ten.

The sample is drawn from a study of blood T cell repertoires in COVID-19 (dated by TCRdb to 2018 to 2021). Study-level background: The collaborator samples originated in the United States, Italy and Spain and spanned the acute and convalescent phases of COVID-19. The material from the prospective study consisted of cDNA or gDNA derived from T cells, B-cell-depleted T cells, or PBMCs. Subjects who had been exposed to COVID-19, were actively infected with it, or had recovered from it provided the deeply sampled blood TCRbeta repertoires that made up the dataset. The repertoires were released in a freely available public database meant as a resource for research on the immune response to SARS-CoV-2. Samples were obtained from the ongoing ImmuneRACE study (first 160 participants) and from 1,254 subjects provided by 6 global collaborators. A de-identified subject ID, COVID-19 status, age in years and sex were almost always included in the sample metadata. HLA class I and class II types, where available, came from metadata supplied by the sample provider rather than from assay-based typing. Study-wide conclusions, independent of this receptor: The amount of clinical and demographic metadata varied by source and participant and was provided uncurated.

Inclusive of the bounding cysteine and phenylalanine, the CDR3 is 12 residues long. Here the CDR3 DNA is all that survives: 36 bases in frame from base 1. At the junction V is shortened by 7 bases and J by 8 bases, with 14 bases in between. CDR1 and CDR2, per the germline V gene, are SQVTM and ANQGSEA. Each collaborating institution followed its own protocols to collect whole blood in K2EDTA tubes. Collaborator samples were shipped for TCRbeta analysis as frozen whole blood, isolated PBMCs, or DNA extracted from either sample type. The source of this sequence is a man aged 35-49 years with active or convalescent COVID-19. The specimen sequenced was peripheral blood. This receptor chain uses TRBV29-1 and TRBJ1-4; confidence is insufficient to name the D gene. The encoded CDR3 is CSGYIGIEKLFF. The DNA reads TGCAGCGGGTACATCGGGATCGAAAAACTGTTTTTT.